These 21 T cell receptor beta chains were sequenced from one sample in a study of spatial heterogeneity in lung cancer. TCRdb reprocessed the 5' RACE reads via MiXCR and lists one record per CDR3 protein. The repertoire holds over 8,500 distinct CDR3 sequences, with 13% to 15% as singletons. Time point specified: sample taken at primary tumor resection. These receptors' antigens are unknown. Study outcomes and limitations: For expanded intratumoral alpha and beta TCRs, counts tracked tumor mutation counts.

This specimen was lung tumor tissue, taken at surgery. These receptors were obtained from a male donor with early-stage non-small cell lung cancer.

This clonotype appeared many times. The chain joins TRBV11-2 to TRBJ2-1; D may be TRBD2 (6 bases). This CDR3 region has 15 residues. Trimming took 5 bases from V and 7 from J, leaving 18 bases between them. Germline V gene data show CDR1 as SGHAT and CDR2 as FQNNGV. CDR3 DNA: TGTGCCAGCAGCCCCGCGGGCGGGGATGAGAATGAGCAGTTCTTC. Translating it yields CASSPAGGDENEQFF.

This clonotype has a count of ten or more. The rearrangement uses TRBV24-1 and TRBJ2-1; TRBD1 matches at 10 bases. This CDR3 region has 14 residues. Per germline, CDR1 KGHDR and CDR2 SFDVKD. V lost 2 bases, J lost 10 bases, and 4 bases stayed unmatched. The CDR3 protein is CATSDYRDRGEQFF. As DNA, the CDR3 is TGTGCCACCAGTGATTACCGGGACAGGGGAGAGCAGTTCTTC.

This clonotype was found many times. This sequence joins TRBV12-3 or TRBV12-4 and TRBJ1-6, with 10 bases matching TRBD1. With 3 bases clipped from V and 3 bases from J, the junction kept 5 bases outside the gene matches. The CDR3 extends over 17 amino acids. The CDR3 bases are TGTGCCAGCAGTTTGTGGGACAGGGGAATCTATAATTCACCCCTCCACTTT. Translating it yields CASSLWDRGIYNSPLHF.

This clonotype was observed many times. This chain joins TRBV6-1 and TRBJ2-1; 7 nucleotides match TRBD2. V shed 2 bases and J 1 base; nucleotides not matched to a gene: 8. The CDR3 extends over 17 amino acids. The V gene's germline CDR1 is MNHNS and CDR2 SASEGT. The CDR3 sequence is CASSESMWGGSYNEQFF. DNA of the CDR3: TGTGCCAGCAGTGAATCAATGTGGGGGGGATCCTACAATGAGCAGTTCTTC.

By proportion, this clonotype is medium-sized. The chain links TRBV20-1 to TRBJ1-6; weak D call: TRBD1 (5 bases). CDR3 size: 14 residues. V was shortened by 1 base and J by 7 bases, with 11 bases between the two germline ends. Per the germline V gene, CDR1 is DFQATT and CDR2 is SNEGSKA (reference sequence). CDR3: CSARGGSGNSPLHF. The CDR3 DNA is TGCAGTGCTAGAGGAGGGTCAGGGAATTCACCCCTCCACTTT.

This clonotype came up many times. This chain uses TRBV20-1 with TRBJ2-7, with TRBD1 identical over 8 bases. The CDR3 is 13 amino acids. Germline lookup yields CDR1 DFQATT and CDR2 SNEGSKA (reference sequence). This CDR3 is CSLPGQAPYEQYF. CDR3 nucleotides: TGCAGCCTACCGGGACAGGCACCCTACGAGCAGTACTTC.

This clonotype has a count of ten or more. The CDR3 loop reads CASSYGAGQETQYF. CDR3 DNA sequence: TGTGCCAGCAGTTACGGGGCAGGTCAAGAGACCCAGTACTTC. The V call is TRBV6-5, the J call TRBJ2-5, with D possibly being TRBD1 (5 bases). The germline V gene has CDR1 MNHEY and CDR2 SVGAGI. The V gene lost 2 bases and the J gene lost 2 bases, with 9 bases spanning the gap. CDR3 length: 14 residues.

This clonotype was seen repeatedly, ten times or more. The chain employs TRBV12-3 or TRBV12-4 and TRBJ1-5, with a weak D call TRBD1 (5 bases). CDR3 length: 14 residues. Trimming cost V 3 bases and J 2 bases, with 8 bases left between them. CDR3 loop: CASSFSGRNQPQHF. The DNA for the CDR3 is TGTGCCAGCAGTTTTTCAGGGCGCAATCAGCCCCAGCATTTT.

This clonotype is judged medium-sized (0.01 to 0.1%). This chain uses TRBV5-5 with TRBJ2-3; TRBD2 matches 11 bases. With 4 bases clipped from V and 5 bases from J, the junction kept 3 bases outside the gene matches. CDR3 length: 14 amino acids. The V gene's germline CDR1 is SGHKS and CDR2 YYEKEE (reference sequence). Here the CDR3 reads CASSLLAGVDTQYF. CDR3 nucleotide sequence: TGTGCCAGCAGCCTACTAGCGGGAGTAGATACGCAGTATTTT. Supplemented by reference TRBV5-5 and TRBJ2-3, the full variable domain reads DAGVTQSPTHLIKTRGQQVTLRCSPISGHKSVSWYQQVLGQGPQFIFQYYEKEERGRGNFPDRFSARQFPNYSSELNVNALLLGDSALYLCASSLLAGVDTQYFGPGTRLTVL.

This clonotype was counted at least ten times. The chain recombines TRBV5-1 with TRBJ2-1, with 11 bases identical to TRBD2. Trimming removed 2 bases from V and 10 bases from J; junction bases left unmatched: 2. CDR3 size: 13 residues. Germline V gene lookup returns CDR1 SGHRS and CDR2 YFSETQ. CDR3 bases: TGCGCCAGCAGCTTACGACTAGCGGGAGAGCAGTTCTTC. As protein: CASSLRLAGEQFF.

The sample holds many counts of this clonotype. The chain recombines TRBV12-3 or TRBV12-4 with TRBJ2-3, with 10 bases that match TRBD2. The length of the CDR3 is 17 residues. The V and J ends lost 5 bases and 6 bases, in that order; junction bases with no gene match: 14. CDR3 sequence (DNA): TGTGCCAGCAGTCTCCCCCCCGGACTAGCGGCGACGGATACGCAGTATTTT. Its translation: CASSLPPGLAATDTQYF.

This clonotype was counted at least ten times. The gene calls are TRBV7-9 and TRBJ2-6; 7 bases align to TRBD1. CDR3 length: 20 amino acids. The V and J ends lost 3 bases and 0 bases, in that order; junction bases with no gene match: 14. Per germline, CDR1 SEHNR and CDR2 FQNEAQ (reference sequence). DNA for the CDR3: TGTGCCAGCAGCTTGACGGATTACAGGGGCCTTATCTCTGGGGCCAACGTCCTGACTTTC. The encoded protein is CASSLTDYRGLISGANVLTF.

This clonotype was recorded many times. The CDR3 sequence is CATTGPTNTGELFF. The CDR3 nucleotides are TGTGCCACCACAGGACCAACGAACACCGGGGAGCTGTTTTTT. This rearrangement joins TRBV24-1 to TRBJ2-2, with D unresolved. Trimming pared 8 bases from V and 0 bases from J, leaving 9 bases between. This CDR3 has 14 residues. Germline V gene lookup returns CDR1 KGHDR and CDR2 SFDVKD.

By frequency in the sample, this clonotype is medium-sized. The chain combines TRBV7-3 with TRBJ1-1; TRBD1 might be the D (5 bases). CDR1 is SGHTA, CDR2 FQGTGA, per germline. Trimming shortened V by 4 bases and J by 0 bases, and 6 bases separated the two germline ends. The CDR3 is made up of 13 amino acids. The DNA for the CDR3 is TGTGCCAGCAGCTCGGACATGAACACTGAAGCTTTCTTT. Translation: CASSSDMNTEAFF.

This clonotype was recorded at least ten times. The J gene is TRBJ2-1, the V gene TRBV12-3 or TRBV12-4; 10 nucleotides agree with TRBD2. The CDR3 length is 16 residues. Trimming took 5 bases from V and 3 from J; bases not matched to a gene: 7. The CDR3, as DNA: TGTGCCAGCAGTGACAGCGGGAGGGGGGTCTACAATGAGCAGTTCTTC. Amino acids: CASSDSGRGVYNEQFF.

This clonotype was seen at least ten times. V is TRBV5-1 and J is TRBJ2-1, with 7 bases identical to TRBD2. CDR1 SGHRS and CDR2 YFSETQ come from the germline V gene. The J segment lost 0 bases and the V segment lost 4 bases, leaving 10 bases of the junction unmatched. The length of the CDR3 is 17 residues. CDR3 loop: CASSTLTSASSYNEQFF. The CDR3 nucleotides are TGCGCCAGCAGCACCCTAACTAGCGCGAGCTCCTACAATGAGCAGTTCTTC.

This clonotype was found many times. The J gene is TRBJ2-1, the V gene TRBV6-5; 8 bases are a match to TRBD2. This CDR3 has 14 residues. Germline V gene data show CDR1 as MNHEY and CDR2 as SVGAGI. The J segment lost 10 bases and the V segment lost 1 base, leaving 6 bases of the junction unmatched. CDR3 sequence: CASSYLPSGSEQFF. For the CDR3, the DNA is TGTGCCAGCAGTTACTTGCCTAGCGGGTCGGAGCAGTTCTTC.

This clonotype was seen many times. The chain couples TRBV27 to TRBJ2-2; tentative D call: TRBD1 (6 bases). Per germline, CDR1 MNHEY and CDR2 SMNVEV (reference sequence). There are 13 residues in the CDR3. V was pared by 7 bases and J by 5 bases, with 11 bases between. CDR3 in DNA: TGTGCCAGCAAGGGGGTAGGGACCGGGGAGCTGTTTTTT. It specifies CASKGVGTGELFF.

This clonotype was seen ten or more times. V usage is TRBV5-1 and J usage is TRBJ2-5; 12 bases are a match to TRBD2. The junction had 7 bases not matched to a gene; V was cut back by 0 bases and J by 4 bases. The CDR3 sequence is 17 residues long. Germline V CDR1 and CDR2: SGHRS, YFSETQ. The CDR3 loop reads CASSLGLAGVGGETQYF. The CDR3 DNA follows: TGCGCCAGCAGCTTGGGACTAGCGGGAGTCGGGGGAGAGACCCAGTACTTC. Together with reference TRBV5-1 and TRBJ2-5, the CDR3 gives the full variable domain: KAGVTQTPRYLIKTRGQQVTLSCSPISGHRSVSWYQQTPGQGLQFLFEYFSETQRNKGNFPGRFSGRQFSNSRSEMNVSTLELGDSALYLCASSLGLAGVGGETQYFGPGTRLLVL.

This clonotype was seen ten or more times. The chain recombines TRBV7-6 with TRBJ2-7; TRBD2 matches at 10 bases. Germline-derived CDR1 and CDR2 are SGHVS and FNYEAQ. This CDR3 comprises 18 residues. V shed 5 bases, J shed 1 base, and the junction held 14 bases outside the gene matches. CDR3 nucleotides: TGTGCCAGCAGCCCGGAGGCTGCGGGACTAGCGACTTCCTACGAGCAGTACTTC. Its translation is CASSPEAAGLATSYEQYF.

There are many counts of this clonotype. This sequence joins TRBV20-1 and TRBJ2-4; unclear D gene. Germline values: CDR1 DFQATT, CDR2 SNEGSKA (reference sequence). The CDR3 runs to 11 residues. V was shortened by 6 bases and J by 7 bases, with 10 bases between the two germline ends. The CDR3: CSAVLQNIQYF. DNA for the CDR3: TGCAGTGCCGTCTTACAGAACATTCAGTACTTC.